This T cell receptor beta chain came from a study of blood T cell repertoires in COVID-19. Sequenced by immunoSEQ multiplex PCR; TCRdb stores in-frame clones only, minus some. The table has roughly 250,000 clones, about 90% seen once. Between the trimmed V and J ends, which lost 8 bases and 3 bases, there was a span of 14 bases. Germline V gene sequence: CDR1 MNHEY, CDR2 SVGAGI. CDR3 size: 13 residues. The gene calls are TRBV6-5 and TRBJ2-7, with D perhaps TRBD1 (6 bases). Sequencing was performed on peripheral blood. This receptor was taken from a man aged 25 to 40 with COVID-19, enrolled during active disease. The CDR3 nucleotides are TGTGCCAGCGGGGGCGGGCCCGTCTACGAGCAGTACTTC. The encoded protein is CASGGGPVYEQYF.